This T cell receptor beta chain originates from a study of Graves' ophthalmopathy and Graves' hyperthyroidism. Study summary: At initial diagnosis, peripheral blood was obtained, and this preceded any treatment.

This clonotype occurred many times. None of the included patients had other autoimmune diseases, uncontrolled infections, pregnancy or lactation, as these led to exclusion. CDR1 is SGHAT and CDR2 is FQNNGV in the germline V gene. The CDR3 length is 15 residues. Trimming left V 4 bases short and J 2 bases short, with 13 bases between. RNA served as the template for amplifying TCR beta CDR3 regions. RT-PCR in the first round used HTBI primers; a second-round multiplex PCR followed. TCRdb used MiXCR to reprocess the multiplex PCR reads, holding one entry per CDR3 protein. The sample carries some 200,000 distinct CDR3 sequences, roughly 29% recorded once.

V and J are TRBV11-2 and TRBJ2-3; TRBD2 might be the D (5 bases). This sequence originates from a man over 45 with Graves' ophthalmopathy. Sequencing input: peripheral blood. The CDR3: CASSSGQRTTDTQYF. The CDR3 nucleotides are TGTGCCAGCAGCTCCGGTCAGCGGACCACAGATACGCAGTATTTT.